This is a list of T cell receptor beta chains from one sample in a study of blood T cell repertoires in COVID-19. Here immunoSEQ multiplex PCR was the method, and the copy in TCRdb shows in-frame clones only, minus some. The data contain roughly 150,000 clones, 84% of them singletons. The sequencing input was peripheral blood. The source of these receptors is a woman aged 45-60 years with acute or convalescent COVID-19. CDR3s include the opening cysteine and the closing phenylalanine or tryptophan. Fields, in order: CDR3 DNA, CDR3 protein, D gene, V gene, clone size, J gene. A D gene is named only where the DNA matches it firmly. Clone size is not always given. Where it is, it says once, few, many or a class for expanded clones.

TGTGCCAGCAGTTACTCGAGTGAGCAGTTCTTC | CASSYSSEQFF | - | TRBV6-2/TRBV6-3 | - | TRBJ2-1
TGTGCCAGCAGTGCCACAGGTGCTGGAAACACCATATATTTT | CASSATGAGNTIYF | - | TRBV28 | - | TRBJ1-3
TGTGCCAGCAGCTCGGACAGGGGAGCACAAGAGACCCAGTACTTC | CASSSDRGAQETQYF | TRBD1 | TRBV7-6 | - | TRBJ2-5
TGTGCCAGCAGTTTCCCGGACAGGGCGCGTGCTTGGTTC | CASSFPDRARAWF | TRBD1 | TRBV28 | - | TRBJ1-2
TGTGCCAGCAGCCTCGGGGCGGGATCGGGCACAGATACGCAGTATTTT | CASSLGAGSGTDTQYF | - | TRBV7-2 | - | TRBJ2-3
TGTGCCAGCAGCTTGACGAGGACAGTCTATGGCTACACCTTC | CASSLTRTVYGYTF | - | TRBV5-5 | - | TRBJ1-2
TGTGCCTGGGGACAGCGGGAGCTAGTTTACCACGAGCAGTACTTC | CAWGQRELVYHEQYF | TRBD2 | TRBV30 | once | TRBJ2-7
TGTGCCAGCAGCCTGGGGACAGCACTATATTCCTATAATTCACCCCTCCACTTT | CASSLGTALYSYNSPLHF | TRBD1 | TRBV7-2 | - | TRBJ1-6
TGCGCCAGCAGGGAGACTAGCGGGGACCCCGGGGAGCTGTTTTTT | CASRETSGDPGELFF | TRBD2 | TRBV10-2 | - | TRBJ2-2
TGTGCCAGCAGTCGCAGAGAACTAGCGGATTCCTACAATGAGCAGTTCTTC | CASSRRELADSYNEQFF | TRBD2 | TRBV6-6 | - | TRBJ2-1
TGTGCCAGCAGCTACCGGAGGGAGGCCTACGAGCAGTACTTC | CASSYRREAYEQYF | - | TRBV7-2 | - | TRBJ2-7
TGCGCCAGCAGCTTGGGAGGGACAGGGGTTTACAATGAGCAGTTCTTC | CASSLGGTGVYNEQFF | TRBD1 | TRBV5-1 | - | TRBJ2-1
TGCGCCAGCAGTAGGACGCGGGGGAACTACGAGCAGTACTTC | CASSRTRGNYEQYF | TRBD2 | TRBV10-2 | - | TRBJ2-7
TGTGCCAGCAGCCGCGGGGGGGGGAGCACTGAAGCTTTCTTT | CASSRGGGSTEAFF | - | TRBV6-2/TRBV6-3 | - | TRBJ1-1